The 15 T cell receptor beta chains in this list originate from one sample, sequenced in a study of cytomegalovirus exposure and HLA in healthy donors. PCR used 60 Vbeta primers and 13 Jbeta primers. Clones were read by immunoSEQ multiplex PCR, and TCRdb kept only the in-frame ones, dropping some. The sample lists hundreds of thousands of clones, about three quarters occurring once. Sequenced material: PBMCs. The source of these receptors is a man aged 18-30 years in good health and CMV-seronegative.

The chain recombines TRBV7-2 with TRBJ2-2; the match to TRBD1 covers 7 bases. The CDR3 has 15 amino acids. Germline assignment: CDR1 SGHTA and CDR2 FQGNSA. Trimming took 3 bases from V and 4 from J; bases not matched to a gene: 5. The CDR3 sequence is CASSFDRVGTGELFF. Here the CDR3 DNA reads TGTGCCAGCAGCTTTGACAGGGTCGGCACCGGGGAGCTGTTTTTT.

This clone was observed a few times. The chain recombines TRBV10-3 with TRBJ1-1; TRBD1 is a possible D gene (6 bases). Germline V CDR1 and CDR2: ENHRY, SYGVKD. Trimming stripped 4 bases from V and 5 bases from J, with 14 bases between. This CDR3 is 14 amino acids long. The CDR3 spells CAISGNREQTEAFF. Here the CDR3 DNA reads TGTGCCATCAGTGGGAACAGGGAACAGACTGAAGCTTTCTTT.

This clone was counted only a few times. This chain links TRBV29-1 with TRBJ2-7, with D possibly TRBD2 on 5 matching bases. CDR1 SQVTM and CDR2 ANQGSEA come from the germline V gene. This CDR3 region has 12 residues. The V end lost 3 bases, the J end lost 5 bases, and 11 bases lay between the germline ends. The CDR3 reads CSVDSGMDEQYF. CDR3 in DNA: TGCAGCGTTGACTCCGGGATGGACGAGCAGTACTTC.

This clone came up a few times. The V and J genes are TRBV9 and TRBJ2-5; no clear D. Matching the DNA end better, TRBJ2-7 makes the J call doubtful. From germline, CDR1 is SGDLS and CDR2 YYNGEE. The CDR3 has 13 residues. For the CDR3, the DNA is TGTGCCAGCAGCGTAGGGGCTGACTACGAGCAGTACTTC. Its protein is CASSVGADYEQYF.

This clone has a handful of counts. The V and J genes are TRBV6-1 and TRBJ2-7; possibly TRBD2 for D (6 bases). This CDR3 spans 15 amino acids. Trimming shortened V by 1 base and J by 4 bases, and 14 bases separated the two germline ends. The germline CDR1 and CDR2 sequences are MNHNS and SASEGT. The CDR3 sequence is CASSEGPGAQYEQYF. CDR3 nucleotide sequence: TGTGCCAGCAGTGAAGGGCCGGGAGCCCAATACGAGCAGTACTTC.

This sequence joins TRBV11-2 and TRBJ2-3; perhaps TRBD2 as D (6 bases). This CDR3 contains 19 residues. Germline V gene sequence: CDR1 SGHAT, CDR2 FQNNGV. With 2 bases removed from V and 5 bases from J, the gap between germline ends came to 26 bases. CDR3 sequence: CASSLSLAWGVILEDTQYF. The CDR3 nucleotides read TGTGCCAGCAGCTTATCGTTAGCCTGGGGGGTTATTTTGGAAGATACGCAGTATTTT.

The chain couples TRBV10-3 to TRBJ2-5, with TRBD2 identical over 7 bases. Near its end, the DNA agrees better with TRBJ2-7, so the J call may be wrong. The germline gives CDR1 ENHRY, CDR2 SYGVKD. CDR3 length: 12 residues. The DNA for the CDR3 is TGTGCCATCAGGGGAGGGTACTACGAGCAGTACTTC. This encodes CAIRGGYYEQYF.

This chain uses TRBV6-5 with TRBJ2-2; D gene uncertain. This CDR3 region has 13 residues. Germline V CDR1 and CDR2: MNHEY, SVGAGI. V was pared by 5 bases and J by 3 bases, with 7 bases between. CDR3 protein: CASSPQYTGELFF. The DNA of the CDR3 is TGTGCCAGCAGTCCGCAGTACACCGGGGAGCTGTTTTTT.

This chain links TRBV6-5 with TRBJ2-5; 9 nucleotides align to TRBD1. CDR1 MNHEY and CDR2 SVGAGI come from the germline V gene. V shed 0 bases, J shed 4 bases, and the junction held 6 bases outside the gene matches. This CDR3 is built from 16 residues. The CDR3 DNA reads TGTGCCAGCAGTTACTCGTTGACAGGGGGATCAGAGACCCAGTACTTC. Amino acid sequence: CASSYSLTGGSETQYF.

The rearrangement uses TRBV13 and TRBJ2-1; TRBD2 is a possible D gene (6 bases). V dropped 1 base and J dropped 7 bases, with 14 bases sitting between them. This CDR3 spans 15 amino acids. CDR1 PRHDT and CDR2 FYEKMQ come from the germline V gene (reference sequence). The CDR3 protein is CASSLAGVKRNEQFF. The CDR3 coding sequence is TGTGCCAGCAGCTTAGCGGGAGTAAAGCGAAATGAGCAGTTCTTC.

The V and J genes are TRBV5-5 and TRBJ2-7; the match to TRBD2 covers 11 bases. The CDR3 runs 16 residues. CDR1 SGHKS and CDR2 YYEKEE come from the germline V gene (reference sequence). The ends lost 0 bases at V and 2 bases at J; junction bases unmatched: 4. CDR3 coding DNA: TGTGCCAGCAGCTTGGCGGGACTAGCGGTCACCTACGAGCAGTACTTC. This codes for CASSLAGLAVTYEQYF.

This chain connects TRBV5-1 to TRBJ2-5; weak D call: TRBD1 (5 bases). The V gene's germline CDR1 is SGHRS and CDR2 YFSETQ. This CDR3 has 14 amino acids. Between the trimmed V and J ends, which lost 4 bases and 3 bases, there was a span of 13 bases. DNA of the CDR3: TGCGCCAGCAGCGCTCCGGCCAGGGAAGAGACCCAGTACTTC. Translated: CASSAPAREETQYF. The whole variable domain, filled in from reference TRBV5-1 and TRBJ2-5, reads KAGVTQTPRYLIKTRGQQVTLSCSPISGHRSVSWYQQTPGQGLQFLFEYFSETQRNKGNFPGRFSGRQFSNSRSEMNVSTLELGDSALYLCASSAPAREETQYFGPGTRLLVL.

V gene TRBV18 combines with J gene TRBJ2-3; maybe TRBD2 (7 bases). The CDR3 loop spans 16 amino acids. Trimming shortened V by 3 bases and J by 3 bases, and 16 bases separated the two germline ends. The germline V gene has CDR1 KGHSH and CDR2 LQKENI. The CDR3 region is CASSPSGGGGTDTQYF. CDR3 DNA sequence: TGTGCCAGCTCACCCTCCGGGGGAGGGGGGACAGATACGCAGTATTTT. The whole variable domain, remainder taken from reference TRBV18 and TRBJ2-3, is NAGVMQNPRHLVRRRGQEARLRCSPMKGHSHVYWYRQLPEEGLKFMVYLQKENIIDESGMPKERFSAEFPKEGPSILRIQQVVRGDSAAYFCASSPSGGGGTDTQYFGPGTRLTVL.

The chain couples TRBV7-2 to TRBJ2-7; possible D gene TRBD2, 6 bases. Between the trimmed V and J ends, which lost 5 bases and 1 base, there was a span of 12 bases. This CDR3 is built from 14 residues. Germline values: CDR1 SGHTA, CDR2 FQGNSA. The CDR3: CASSPWGGSYEQYF. The CDR3 region has the DNA TGTGCCAGCAGCCCATGGGGAGGTTCCTACGAGCAGTACTTC.

A remark on this clone: One junction end disagrees with the germline gene, perhaps due to a read error. The genes are TRBV7-7 and TRBJ2-1; D is ambiguous. The CDR3 covers 16 residues. Germline values: CDR1 SSHAT, CDR2 FNYEAQ (reference sequence). The CDR3 spells CASSLTVASSYNEQFF. The CDR3 bases are TGTGCTAGCAGCTTAACGGTCGCGTCTAGTTACAATGAGCAGTTCTTC.